Each of the 21 T cell receptor beta chains below was sequenced from the same sample in a study of shared clonotypes between healthy human individuals. Positively selected for CCR7, the CD45RO-negative cells used as naive CD8 cells excluded terminally differentiated effector memory CD45RA+ cells. The repertoire was sequenced with immunoSEQ multiplex PCR; TCRdb's copy has only in-frame clones and lacks some. The profile shows around 700,000 clones, roughly 94% of them singletons. The specimen was naive CD8+ T cells sorted from blood. The receptors here all came from a man aged 25 to 40 in good health.

To note about this clone: The sample carries other DNA sequences with the same CDR3. This sequence joins TRBV27 and TRBJ2-7; D is unresolved. The CDR3 extends over 13 amino acids. The V gene's germline CDR1 is MNHEY and CDR2 SMNVEV (reference sequence). V lost 3 bases and J lost 1, with 7 bases in between. Here the CDR3 DNA reads TGTGCCAGCAGTTTCGGGCGGTCCTACGAGCAGTACTTC. Translating gives CASSFGRSYEQYF.

The V gene is TRBV10-3, the J gene TRBJ1-5, with 10 bases that match TRBD1. The V segment lost 0 bases and the J segment 2 bases; nucleotides outside the gene matches: 7. The CDR3 contains 18 residues. CDR1 is ENHRY and CDR2 is SYGVKD in the germline V gene. CDR3: CAISESGTGVEGNQPQHF. As DNA, the CDR3 is TGTGCCATCAGTGAGTCTGGGACAGGGGTGGAAGGCAATCAGCCCCAGCATTTT.

The chain combines TRBV27 with TRBJ2-3; tentatively, D is TRBD1 or TRBD2 (5 bases each). V was trimmed by 6 bases and J by 3 bases, leaving 16 bases between them. The germline CDR1 and CDR2 sequences are MNHEY and SMNVEV (reference sequence). This CDR3 is built from 15 residues. CDR3: CASRPLGAGTDTQYF. DNA of the CDR3: TGTGCCAGCAGACCTCTCGGGGCAGGAACAGATACGCAGTATTTT.

This clone has just one count. The V gene is TRBV7-9, the J gene TRBJ2-1, with TRBD1 matching 7 bases. This CDR3 is built from 17 residues. Germline V gene data show CDR1 as SEHNR and CDR2 as FQNEAQ (reference sequence). Unmatched junction bases numbered 10, after V lost 5 bases and J lost 0 bases. The DNA of the CDR3 is TGTGCCAGCAGCCCTCAGGGGGAGCTCCACTCCTACAATGAGCAGTTCTTC. It is translated as CASSPQGELHSYNEQFF.

The chain uses TRBV5-6 and TRBJ1-2, with D tentatively TRBD1 (5 bases). Between the trimmed V and J ends, which lost 5 bases and 8 bases, there was a span of 28 bases. This CDR3 is 17 amino acids long. Germline V CDR1 and CDR2: SGHDT, YYEEEE. The CDR3 sequence: CASSYWQILAGFEGYTF. CDR3 nucleotide sequence: TGTGCCAGCAGTTACTGGCAAATCTTGGCAGGGTTTGAGGGCTACACCTTC.

The chain joins TRBV2 to TRBJ2-1; D gene uncertain. V was trimmed by 4 bases and J by 6 bases, leaving 7 bases between them. In germline, CDR1 is SNHLY, CDR2 FYNNEI. The CDR3 totals 12 residues. Here the CDR3 DNA reads TGTGCCAGCAGTGTCGATAGCAATGAGCAGTTCTTC. The encoded protein is CASSVDSNEQFF.

A single count supports this clone. This sequence joins TRBV7-8 and TRBJ2-3; tentative D call: TRBD1 (6 bases). CDR1 is SGHVS and CDR2 is FQNEAQ in the germline V gene. The CDR3 spans 13 residues. V lost 7 bases and J lost 3, with 11 bases in between. CDR3 sequence reads: CASNTQGTDTQYF. In nucleotides, the CDR3 is TGTGCCAGCAACACACAGGGAACAGATACGCAGTATTTT. Supplemented by reference TRBV7-8 and TRBJ2-3, the full variable domain reads GAGVSQSPRYKVAKRGQDVALRCDPISGHVSLFWYQQALGQGPEFLTYFQNEAQLDKSGLPSDRFFAERPEGSVSTLKIQRTQQEDSAVYLCASNTQGTDTQYFGPGTRLTVL.

The rearrangement links TRBV29-1 to TRBJ2-1; TRBD2 matches at 9 bases. With V trimmed by 6 bases and J by 6 bases, 9 bases remained unmatched. Germline lookup yields CDR1 SQVTM and CDR2 ANQGSEA. CDR3 length: 14 residues. The CDR3 sequence is CSVTLVAGVNEQFF. CDR3 coding DNA: TGCAGCGTAACACTGGTAGCGGGAGTCAATGAGCAGTTCTTC.

This chain uses TRBV9 with TRBJ2-7; 9 bases map to TRBD1. Germline CDR1 reads SGDLS; CDR2 reads YYNGEE. The CDR3 contains 15 residues. V lost 4 bases and J lost 6; bases outside the gene matches: 11. The CDR3 here is CASSSKGTGSSEQYF. The CDR3 region has the DNA TGTGCCAGCAGCTCGAAGGGGACAGGGTCTTCCGAGCAGTACTTC.

The chain is built from TRBV7-6 and TRBJ2-6, with D perhaps matching TRBD2 (6 bases). CDR1 is SGHVS and CDR2 is FNYEAQ in the germline V gene. This CDR3 has 17 residues. Between the trimmed V and J ends, which lost 5 bases and 0 bases, there was a span of 14 bases. DNA of the CDR3: TGTGCCAGCAGCGATTACACCGGGAGCTCTGGGGCCAACGTCCTGACTTTC. Translation gives CASSDYTGSSGANVLTF. Using reference TRBV7-6 and TRBJ2-6 for the parts outside the CDR3, the full variable domain is GAGVSQSPRYKVTKRGQDVALRCDPISGHVSLYWYRQALGQGPEFLTYFNYEAQQDKSGLPNDRFSAERPEGSISTLTIQRTEQRDSAMYRCASSDYTGSSGANVLTFGAGSRLTVL.

The J gene is TRBJ1-1, the V gene TRBV4-3; TRBD1 is a possible D gene (6 bases). The ends were cut back, 4 bases at V and 10 bases at J, with 22 bases in the middle. The germline V gene has CDR1 LGHNA and CDR2 YSLEER. The CDR3 extends over 15 amino acids. CDR3 nucleotides: TGCGCCAGCAGCCTTACCGGGACGCTAAAGGGGGGAGCTTTCTTT. Translation gives CASSLTGTLKGGAFF.

This clone was picked up one time. The chain joins TRBV14 to TRBJ2-1, with D perhaps assigned TRBD1 or TRBD2 (5 bases each). This CDR3 has 14 residues. Trimming cost V 7 bases and J 5 bases, with 15 bases left between them. CDR1 is SGHDN, CDR2 FVKESK, per germline. The CDR3 spells CASTPGGADNEQFF. CDR3 DNA: TGTGCCAGCACACCTGGGGGAGCGGACAATGAGCAGTTCTTC. Full variable domain (outside the CDR3, taken from reference TRBV14 and TRBJ2-1): EAGVTQFPSHSVIEKGQTVTLRCDPISGHDNLYWYRRVMGKEIKFLLHFVKESKQDESGMPNNRFLAERTGGTYSTLKVQPAELEDSGVYFCASTPGGADNEQFFGPGTRLTVL.

The chain is built from TRBV5-1 and TRBJ2-5; D not resolved. Trimming removed 0 bases from V and 1 base from J, with 10 bases in between. Germline V gene sequence: CDR1 SGHRS, CDR2 YFSETQ. The CDR3 runs 15 residues. Here the CDR3 reads CASSLDKGSQETQYF. DNA for the CDR3: TGCGCCAGCAGCTTGGACAAGGGAAGCCAAGAGACCCAGTACTTC. Filled out from reference TRBV5-1 and TRBJ2-5, the complete variable domain reads KAGVTQTPRYLIKTRGQQVTLSCSPISGHRSVSWYQQTPGQGLQFLFEYFSETQRNKGNFPGRFSGRQFSNSRSEMNVSTLELGDSALYLCASSLDKGSQETQYFGPGTRLLVL.

V gene TRBV7-8 combines with J gene TRBJ2-1; 9 positions match TRBD2. Germline-derived CDR1 and CDR2 are SGHVS and FQNEAQ. V lost 1 base to trimming and J lost 6 bases; unmatched junction nucleotides: 4. The CDR3 runs to 15 residues. This chain's CDR3 is CASSLDVSGSNEQFF. As DNA, the CDR3 is TGTGCCAGCAGCTTAGATGTTAGCGGGAGCAATGAGCAGTTCTTC. Full variable domain (rest looked up from reference TRBV7-8 and TRBJ2-1): GAGVSQSPRYKVAKRGQDVALRCDPISGHVSLFWYQQALGQGPEFLTYFQNEAQLDKSGLPSDRFFAERPEGSVSTLKIQRTQQEDSAVYLCASSLDVSGSNEQFFGPGTRLTVL.

As to this clone: In the same sample, other DNA sequences code for this CDR3. The genes are TRBV5-8 and TRBJ2-2; 11 nucleotides agree with TRBD1. Unmatched junction bases numbered 7, after V lost 4 bases and J lost 5 bases. The CDR3 has 16 amino acids. Germline-derived CDR1 and CDR2 are SGHTS and YDEGEE. Here the CDR3 reads CASSAAGTGGTGELFF. CDR3 sequence (DNA): TGTGCCAGCAGCGCAGCCGGGACAGGGGGTACCGGGGAGCTGTTTTTT.

V is TRBV10-1 and J is TRBJ2-6; 8 bases are shared with TRBD1. Germline trimming cut 3 bases from V and 0 bases from J; bases unmatched to any gene: 10. In germline, CDR1 is WNHNN, CDR2 SYGVQD (reference sequence). There are 19 residues in the CDR3. In DNA form, the CDR3 reads TGCGCCAGCAGTGATTCGACAGGGGAAGGATTCTCTGGGGCCAACGTCCTGACTTTC. Its protein is CASSDSTGEGFSGANVLTF.

The chain carries TRBV7-9 and TRBJ2-3; 12 positions match TRBD2. The trim removed 4 bases at V and 7 bases at J, leaving 9 bases unmatched. CDR1 is SEHNR and CDR2 is FQNEAQ in the germline V gene (reference sequence). The CDR3 totals 16 residues. CDR3 residues: CASSSRTSGTGYTQYF. In nucleotides, the CDR3 is TGTGCCAGCAGCTCCCGGACTAGCGGGACTGGATATACGCAGTATTTT.

Worth noting for this clone: Other DNA sequences in this specimen translate into the identical CDR3. The gene calls are TRBV5-4 and TRBJ1-2; TRBD1 matches 8 bases. The germline gives CDR1 SGHNT, CDR2 YYREEE (reference sequence). This CDR3 has 14 residues. V lost 4 bases and J lost 3; bases outside the gene matches: 5. The CDR3 DNA follows: TGTGCCAGCAGCCCCGGACAGGGAGACTATGGCTACACCTTC. This gives the protein CASSPGQGDYGYTF.

The chain recombines TRBV27 with TRBJ1-1; TRBD1 aligns across 10 bases. The V gene's germline CDR1 is MNHEY and CDR2 SMNVEV (reference sequence). V gave up 2 bases and J gave up 7 bases; unmatched junction bases: 4. The CDR3 has 14 residues. CDR3 protein: CASSLGTGEDEAFF. The CDR3 region has the DNA TGTGCCAGCAGTTTAGGGACAGGGGAAGATGAAGCTTTCTTT.

This chain uses TRBV27 with TRBJ1-1; no clear D. Germline loops: CDR1 MNHEY, CDR2 SMNVEV (reference sequence). Trimming took 6 bases from V and 1 from J, leaving 9 bases between them. There are 13 residues in the CDR3. The CDR3 bases are TGTGCCAGCAGATTGTTGGGGAACACTGAAGCTTTCTTT. As protein: CASRLLGNTEAFF.

The V gene is TRBV2, the J gene TRBJ1-5, with TRBD1 matching 12 bases. The CDR3 is made up of 18 amino acids. The V gene end was trimmed by 4 bases and the J gene end by 6 bases; junction bases not matched to a gene: 13. The germline gives CDR1 SNHLY, CDR2 FYNNEI. Here the CDR3 DNA reads TGTGCCAGCAGTGGATTGGCTGTGGGACAGGGGGCAGGTCAGCCCCAGCATTTT. Protein sequence: CASSGLAVGQGAGQPQHF.